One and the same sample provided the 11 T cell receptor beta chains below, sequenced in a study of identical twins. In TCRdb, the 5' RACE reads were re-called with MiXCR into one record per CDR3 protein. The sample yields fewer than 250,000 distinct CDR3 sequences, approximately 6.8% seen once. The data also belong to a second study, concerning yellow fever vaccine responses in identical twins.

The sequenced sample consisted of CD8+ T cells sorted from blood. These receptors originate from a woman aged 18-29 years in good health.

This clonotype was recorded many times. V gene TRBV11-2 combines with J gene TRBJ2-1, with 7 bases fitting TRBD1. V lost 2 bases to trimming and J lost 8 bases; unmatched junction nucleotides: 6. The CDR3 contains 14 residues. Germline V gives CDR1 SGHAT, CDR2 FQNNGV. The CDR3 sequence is CASSLSRGGHEQFF. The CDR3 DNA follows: TGTGCCAGCAGCTTATCCAGAGGGGGCCATGAGCAGTTCTTC.

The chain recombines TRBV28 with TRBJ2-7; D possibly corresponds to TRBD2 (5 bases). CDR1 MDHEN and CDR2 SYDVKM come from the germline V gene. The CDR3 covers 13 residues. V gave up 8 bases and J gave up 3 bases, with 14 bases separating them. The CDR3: CASSREFGYEQYF. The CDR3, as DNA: TGTGCCAGCTCAAGGGAGTTCGGCTACGAGCAGTACTTC.

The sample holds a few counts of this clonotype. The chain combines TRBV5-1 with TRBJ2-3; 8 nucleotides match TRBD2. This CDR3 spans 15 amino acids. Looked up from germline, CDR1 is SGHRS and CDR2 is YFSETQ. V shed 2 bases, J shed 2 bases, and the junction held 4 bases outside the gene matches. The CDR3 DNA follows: TGCGCCAGCAGCTTTAGCGGGGCGTACACAGATACGCAGTATTTT. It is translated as CASSFSGAYTDTQYF.

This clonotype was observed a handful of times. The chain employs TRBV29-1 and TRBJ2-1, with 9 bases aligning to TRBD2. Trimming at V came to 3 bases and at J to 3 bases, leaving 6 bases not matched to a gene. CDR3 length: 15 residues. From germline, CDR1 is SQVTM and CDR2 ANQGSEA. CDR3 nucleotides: TGCAGCGTTGACCCGGGACTAGCTTTCTACAATGAGCAGTTCTTC. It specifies CSVDPGLAFYNEQFF.

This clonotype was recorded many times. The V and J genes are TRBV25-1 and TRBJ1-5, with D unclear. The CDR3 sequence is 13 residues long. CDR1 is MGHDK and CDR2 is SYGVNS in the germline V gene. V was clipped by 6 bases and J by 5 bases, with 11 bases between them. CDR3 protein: CASSKAGDQPQHF. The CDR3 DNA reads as TGTGCCAGCAGCAAAGCAGGAGATCAGCCCCAGCATTTT.

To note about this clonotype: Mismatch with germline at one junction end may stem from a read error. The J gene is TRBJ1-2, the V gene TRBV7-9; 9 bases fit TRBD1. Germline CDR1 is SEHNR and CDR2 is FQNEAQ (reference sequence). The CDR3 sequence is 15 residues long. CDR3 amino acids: CASSLGQGTNYDYTF. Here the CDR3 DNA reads TGTGCCAGCAGCCTAGGACAGGGGACTAACTATGACTACACCTTC.

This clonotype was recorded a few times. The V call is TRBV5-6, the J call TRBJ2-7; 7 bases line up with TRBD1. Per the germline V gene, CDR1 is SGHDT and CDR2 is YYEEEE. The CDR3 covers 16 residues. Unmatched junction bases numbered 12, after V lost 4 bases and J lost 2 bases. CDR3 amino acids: CASSEGAAQGTYEQYV. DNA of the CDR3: TGTGCCAGCAGCGAGGGGGCGGCACAGGGGACCTACGAGCAGTACGTC.

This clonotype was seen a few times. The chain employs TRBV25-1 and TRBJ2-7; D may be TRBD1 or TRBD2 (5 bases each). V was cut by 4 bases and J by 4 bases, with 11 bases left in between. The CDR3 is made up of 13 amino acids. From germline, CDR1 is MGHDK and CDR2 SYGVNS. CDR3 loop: CASSVGTAYEQYV. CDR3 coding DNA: TGTGCCAGCAGTGTCGGGACCGCTTACGAGCAGTACGTC.

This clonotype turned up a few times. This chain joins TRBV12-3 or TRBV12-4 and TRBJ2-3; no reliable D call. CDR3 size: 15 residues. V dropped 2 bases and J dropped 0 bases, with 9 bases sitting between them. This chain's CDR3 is CASSLFDRSTDTQYF. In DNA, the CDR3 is TGTGCCAGCAGTTTATTTGACCGTAGCACAGATACGCAGTATTTT.

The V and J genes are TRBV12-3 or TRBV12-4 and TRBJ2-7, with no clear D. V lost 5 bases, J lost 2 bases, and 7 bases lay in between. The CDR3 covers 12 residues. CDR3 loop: CASSPSPYEQYF. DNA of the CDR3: TGTGCCAGCAGTCCAAGCCCCTACGAGCAGTACTTC.

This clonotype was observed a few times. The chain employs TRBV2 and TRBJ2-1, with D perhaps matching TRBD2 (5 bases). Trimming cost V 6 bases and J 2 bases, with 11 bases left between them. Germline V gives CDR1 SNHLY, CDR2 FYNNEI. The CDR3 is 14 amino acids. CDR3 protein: CASRKSGTYNEQFF. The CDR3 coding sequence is TGTGCCAGCAGGAAGAGCGGTACCTACAATGAGCAGTTCTTC.